This T cell receptor (beta chain) was profiled in a study of T cells after yellow fever vaccination. This clonotype was observed many times. CDR1 SGHTA and CDR2 FQGNSA come from the germline V gene. The CDR3 length is 15 residues. V lost 0 bases to trimming and J lost 3 bases, with 11 bases between them. One entry per CDR3 protein, called by TCRdb with MiXCR from the 5' RACE reads. The sample has around 320,000 distinct CDR3 sequences; approximately 8% are singletons. This clonotype was obtained from a man aged 18 to 30 who received the YFV17D yellow fever vaccine. The chain links TRBV7-2 to TRBJ1-2, with D maybe TRBD1 (5 bases). The sample in question was CD4+ T cells sorted from PBMCs, obtained 5 days after the yellow fever booster vaccination. The DNA of the CDR3 is TGTGCCAGCAGCTTAGCAGGGGTACTCGACTATGGCTACACCTTC. Translating gives CASSLAGVLDYGYTF.